The entry below gives a single T cell receptor (beta chain) sequence along with its context. The antigen is undetermined. This sample was taken from a study of CD8 T cells in ankylosing spondylitis. Study observations and caveats: Typical of ankylosing spondylitis blood, it appeared, was a TCR beta motif of under 10 highly homologous variants. Disease-linked clones were reportedly significantly enriched in matched ankylosing spondylitis synovial fluid.

For TCR beta, libraries came from quantitative 5'-RACE with molecular barcodes. From the 5' RACE reads, TCRdb called clonotypes with MiXCR, one entry per CDR3 protein. Among 200,000 to 250,000 distinct CDR3 sequences listed, around 24% were seen once. V shed 5 bases and J shed 6 bases, with 18 bases lying between them. The CDR3 loop spans 15 amino acids. The receptor was isolated from a male donor with ankylosing spondylitis or in good health (not recorded which). Sequencing was carried out using blood, either unsorted or a sorted T cell fraction (not recorded which). The chain couples TRBV12-3 or TRBV12-4 to TRBJ2-3; D is possibly TRBD2 (5 bases). The CDR3 is CASSPSRGASDTQYF. The CDR3, as DNA: TGTGCCAGCAGTCCGAGTCGGGGAGCGTCTGATACGCAGTATTTT.